The source of this T cell receptor (beta chain) is a study of T cell responses to AZD1222 COVID-19 vaccine. Trimming removed 5 bases from V and 0 bases from J, with 8 bases in between. CDR1 and CDR2 from the germline V gene are SEHNR and FQNEAQ (reference sequence). This CDR3 spans 13 amino acids. The repertoire was sequenced with immunoSEQ multiplex PCR; TCRdb's copy has only in-frame clones and lacks some. The table lists 150,000 or so clones, about nine tenths of them singletons, with roughly 4% in the top ten. The material sequenced was peripheral blood, taken 28 days after the second dose of the MenACWY control vaccine. The rearrangement links TRBV7-9 to TRBJ2-7; D is unresolved. The receptor was derived from an adult who received the MenACWY meningococcal vaccine as a control. CDR3 in amino acids: CASSLDGSYEQYF. CDR3 nucleotide sequence: TGTGCCAGCAGCCTCGACGGCTCCTACGAGCAGTACTTC.